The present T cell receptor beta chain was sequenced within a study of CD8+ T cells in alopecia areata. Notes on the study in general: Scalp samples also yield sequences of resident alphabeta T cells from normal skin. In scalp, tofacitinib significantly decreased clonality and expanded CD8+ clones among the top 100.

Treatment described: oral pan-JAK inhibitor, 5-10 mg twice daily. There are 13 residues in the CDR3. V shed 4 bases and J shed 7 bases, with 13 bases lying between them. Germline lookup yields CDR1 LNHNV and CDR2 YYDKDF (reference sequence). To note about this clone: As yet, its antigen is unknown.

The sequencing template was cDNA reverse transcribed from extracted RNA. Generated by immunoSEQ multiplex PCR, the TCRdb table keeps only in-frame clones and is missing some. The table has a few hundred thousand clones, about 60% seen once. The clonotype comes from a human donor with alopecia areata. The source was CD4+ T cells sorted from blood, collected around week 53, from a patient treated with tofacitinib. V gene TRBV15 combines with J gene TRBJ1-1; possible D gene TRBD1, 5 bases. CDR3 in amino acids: CATSTPQGNEAFF. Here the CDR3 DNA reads TGTGCCACCAGCACCCCCCAGGGTAATGAAGCTTTCTTT.